Below are 13 T cell receptor beta chains sequenced from a single sample in a study of T cells in tumors after PD-1 blockade. TCRdb's table, derived via immunoSEQ multiplex PCR, lists solely in-frame clones and lacks some. The repertoire holds approximately 35,000 clones, with about 77% as singletons. The sequences come from PBMCs, collected before anti-PD-1 treatment. All receptors derive from a human donor with basal cell carcinoma.

The chain recombines TRBV28 with TRBJ2-7, with D perhaps TRBD1 (6 bases). CDR1 and CDR2 from the germline V gene are MDHEN and SYDVKM. CDR3 length: 18 amino acids. Trimming pared 6 bases from V and 2 bases from J, leaving 26 bases between. The CDR3 DNA reads TGTGCCAGCAGGGGGACACAGGGAGTCACCGCAATGACCTACGAGCAGTACTTC. Its translation: CASRGTQGVTAMTYEQYF. The variable domain in full, with the rest retrieved from reference TRBV28 and TRBJ2-7, is DVKVTQSSRYLVKRTGEKVFLECVQDMDHENMFWYRQDPGLGLRLIYFSYDVKMKEKGDIPEGYSVSREKKERFSLILESASTNQTSMYLCASRGTQGVTAMTYEQYFGPGTRLTVT.

This chain uses TRBV19 with TRBJ2-4, with 7 bases identical to TRBD2. The CDR3 runs to 14 residues. Germline CDR1 reads LNHDA; CDR2 reads SQIVND (reference sequence). V shed 4 bases and J 5 bases; nucleotides not matched to a gene: 5. DNA of the CDR3: TGTGCCAGTAGTAGGGAGGGGATGCAAAACATTCAGTACTTC. It codes for CASSREGMQNIQYF.

The rearrangement links TRBV5-1 to TRBJ2-5, with 9 bases identical to TRBD2. In germline, CDR1 is SGHRS, CDR2 YFSETQ. V trimming: 1 base; J trimming: 2 bases; junction bases outside the gene matches: 6. CDR3 size: 16 residues. CDR3 in amino acids: CASSLTASGAQETQYF. CDR3 coding DNA: TGCGCCAGCAGCTTGACGGCTAGCGGGGCTCAAGAGACCCAGTACTTC.

This sequence joins TRBV28 and TRBJ1-1, with D perhaps matching TRBD1 (5 bases). Deletions cut 1 base from V and 4 bases from J, with 13 bases between. This CDR3 has 15 amino acids. Looked up from germline, CDR1 is MDHEN and CDR2 is SYDVKM. The chain's CDR3 is CASSLLGTSGTEAFF. As DNA, the CDR3 is TGTGCCAGCAGTTTATTAGGGACTAGTGGCACTGAAGCTTTCTTT.

This chain joins TRBV7-2 and TRBJ2-1; a weak D match, TRBD2 (6 bases). The CDR3 totals 13 residues. The germline V gene encodes CDR1 SGHTA and CDR2 FQGNSA. V dropped 4 bases and J dropped 10 bases, with 14 bases sitting between them. The CDR3 loop reads CASSSSSGMEQFF. In DNA, the CDR3 is TGTGCCAGCAGCTCGAGTAGCGGCATGGAGCAGTTCTTC.

This rearrangement joins TRBV6-2 or TRBV6-3 to TRBJ1-2; TRBD1 aligns across 10 bases. This CDR3 region has 15 residues. The germline V gene encodes CDR1 MNHEY and CDR2 SVGEGT. V was clipped by 5 bases and J by 4 bases; unmatched bases: 7. The CDR3: CASSEPGQGSYGYTF. DNA for the CDR3: TGTGCCAGCAGTGAGCCGGGACAGGGGAGCTATGGCTACACCTTC.

Points on this clone: This sample includes further DNA sequences coding for the same CDR3. The chain is built from TRBV5-1 and TRBJ1-1, with D hard to call. V shed 4 bases and J shed 1 base, with 11 bases lying between them. Looked up from germline, CDR1 is SGHRS and CDR2 is YFSETQ. This CDR3 comprises 14 residues. CDR3 coding DNA: TGCGCCAGCAGCCCGGACGGGTGGAACACTGAAGCTTTCTTT. Amino acids: CASSPDGWNTEAFF.

The chain links TRBV28 to TRBJ2-7; a weak D match, TRBD2 (5 bases). Trimming cost V 4 bases and J 5 bases, with 21 bases left between them. Germline V gives CDR1 MDHEN, CDR2 SYDVKM. The CDR3 consists of 16 residues. CDR3 sequence: CASSSMDFVAVHEQYF. CDR3 nucleotide sequence: TGTGCCAGCAGTTCCATGGACTTCGTAGCTGTCCACGAGCAGTACTTC.

The chain has TRBV11-3 and TRBJ2-3, with D hard to call. Per the germline V gene, CDR1 is SGHNT and CDR2 is YENEEA. The CDR3 is 15 amino acids. V was clipped by 5 bases and J by 3 bases, with 15 bases between them. In nucleotides, the CDR3 is TGTGCCAGCAGCCCCCCCCGCACAGCGACAGATACGCAGTATTTT. Protein product: CASSPPRTATDTQYF.

Here the CDR3 reads CTLAGTGGTDTQYF. The CDR3 region has the DNA TGCACTCTGGCGGGGACAGGGGGCACAGATACGCAGTATTTT. The chain links TRBV29-1 to TRBJ2-3, with 10 bases aligning to TRBD1. The germline CDR1 and CDR2 sequences are SQVTM and ANQGSEA. This CDR3 is 14 amino acids long.

The rearrangement joins TRBV24-1 to TRBJ2-4; the D gene is possibly TRBD2 (5 bases). The CDR3 is made up of 19 amino acids. The ends were cut back, 3 bases at V and 0 bases at J, with 20 bases in the middle. From germline, CDR1 is KGHDR and CDR2 SFDVKD. In DNA, the CDR3 is TGTGCCACCAGTGATACCCCCTCCGTGGGAGTGTCAGCCAAAAACATTCAGTACTTC. Protein product: CATSDTPSVGVSAKNIQYF.

The chain has TRBV5-5 and TRBJ1-2; tentatively, D is TRBD1 (5 bases). V was trimmed by 0 bases and J by 3 bases, leaving 6 bases between them. The CDR3 is 13 residues long. Germline V gene data show CDR1 as SGHKS and CDR2 as YYEKEE (reference sequence). The CDR3 DNA sequence: TGTGCCAGCAGCTTGGACAGGCACTATGGCTACACCTTC. Translation: CASSLDRHYGYTF.

J is TRBJ1-1 and V is TRBV12-3 or TRBV12-4, with D uncertain. V dropped 5 bases and J dropped 10 bases, with 8 bases sitting between them. This CDR3 has 10 residues. The DNA of the CDR3 is TGTGCCAGCAGTGCAACCGGAGCTTTCTTT. This gives the protein CASSATGAFF.